This T cell receptor beta chain was documented in a study of blood T cell repertoires in COVID-19. V was pared by 8 bases and J by 2 bases, with 15 bases between. This CDR3 region has 14 residues. Per germline, CDR1 SNHLY and CDR2 FYNNEI. Original processing methods: Amplification of reference gene primers provided the estimated nucleated cell counts. The repertoire was sequenced with immunoSEQ multiplex PCR; TCRdb's copy has only in-frame clones and lacks some. Clonal size and the V and J genes are those of that table, whereas D and trimming came from the DNA. Among 120,000 to 150,000 clones listed, approximately 78% were seen once.

The chain recombines TRBV2 with TRBJ1-1, with D tentatively TRBD1 (5 bases). The sequenced sample was peripheral blood. This TCR derives from a human donor with acute or convalescent COVID-19. The donor label of this sample is uncertain. This CDR3 is CASGEGQTNTEAFF. The DNA for the CDR3 is TGTGCCAGCGGGGAGGGGCAGACCAACACTGAAGCTTTCTTT. Based on the CDR3 plus reference TRBV2 and TRBJ1-1, the full variable domain is EPEVTQTPSHQVTQMGQEVILRCVPISNHLYFYWYRQILGQKVEFLVSFYNNEISEKSEIFDDQFSVERPDGSNFTLKIRSTKLEDSAMYFCASGEGQTNTEAFFGQGTRLTVV.